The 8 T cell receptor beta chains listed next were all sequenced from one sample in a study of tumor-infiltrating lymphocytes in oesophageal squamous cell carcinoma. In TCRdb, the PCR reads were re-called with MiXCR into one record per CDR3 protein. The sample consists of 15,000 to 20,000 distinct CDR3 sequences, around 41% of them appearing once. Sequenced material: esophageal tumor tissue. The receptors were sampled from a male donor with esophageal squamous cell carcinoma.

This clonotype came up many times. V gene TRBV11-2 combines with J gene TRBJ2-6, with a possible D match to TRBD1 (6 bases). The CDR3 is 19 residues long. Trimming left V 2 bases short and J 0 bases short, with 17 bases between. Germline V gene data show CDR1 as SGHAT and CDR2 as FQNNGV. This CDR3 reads CASSLSTGTPLSGANVLTF. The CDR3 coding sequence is TGTGCCAGCAGCTTATCAACGGGGACACCTCTCTCTGGGGCCAACGTCCTGACTTTC. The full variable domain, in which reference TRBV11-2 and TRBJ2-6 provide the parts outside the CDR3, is EAGVAQSPRYKIIEKRQSVAFWCNPISGHATLYWYQQILGQGPKLLIQFQNNGVVDDSQLPKDRFSAERLKGVDSTLKIQPAKLEDSAVYLCASSLSTGTPLSGANVLTFGAGSRLTVL.

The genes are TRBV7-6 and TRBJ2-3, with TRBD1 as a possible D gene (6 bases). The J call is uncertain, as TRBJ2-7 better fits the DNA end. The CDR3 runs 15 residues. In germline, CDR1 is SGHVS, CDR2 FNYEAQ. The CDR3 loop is CASSGDIPISYEQYF. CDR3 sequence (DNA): TGTGCCAGCAGCGGGGACATACCGATTTCCTACGAGCAGTACTTC.

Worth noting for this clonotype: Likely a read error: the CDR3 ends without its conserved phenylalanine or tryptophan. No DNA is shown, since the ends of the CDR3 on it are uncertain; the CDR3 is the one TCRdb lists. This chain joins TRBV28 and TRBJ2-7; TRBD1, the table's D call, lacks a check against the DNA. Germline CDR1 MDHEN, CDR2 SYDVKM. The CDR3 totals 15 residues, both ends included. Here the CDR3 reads CASTSPGGYGYTFGS.

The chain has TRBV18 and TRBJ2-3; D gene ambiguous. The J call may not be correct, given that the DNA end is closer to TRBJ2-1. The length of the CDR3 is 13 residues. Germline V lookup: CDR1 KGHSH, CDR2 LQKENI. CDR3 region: CASSPRNYNEQFF. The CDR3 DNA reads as TGTGCCAGCTCACCCCGCAACTACAATGAGCAGTTCTTC.

CDR3 DNA: TGTGCCAGCTCACCCTCCCTGGCGGGGGGGGACAATGAGCAGTACTTC. As protein: CASSPSLAGGDNEQYF. The genes are TRBV18 and TRBJ2-7; 9 nucleotides align to TRBD2. This CDR3 region has 16 residues. The V gene's germline CDR1 is KGHSH and CDR2 LQKENI. V lost 3 bases to trimming and J lost 7 bases; unmatched junction nucleotides: 13.

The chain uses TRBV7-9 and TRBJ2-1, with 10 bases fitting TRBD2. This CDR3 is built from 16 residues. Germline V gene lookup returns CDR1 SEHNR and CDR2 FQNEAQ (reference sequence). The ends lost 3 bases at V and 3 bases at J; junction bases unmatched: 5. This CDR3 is CASSFKRGGFYNEQFF. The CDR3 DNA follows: TGTGCCAGCAGCTTTAAGCGGGGGGGCTTCTACAATGAGCAGTTCTTC.

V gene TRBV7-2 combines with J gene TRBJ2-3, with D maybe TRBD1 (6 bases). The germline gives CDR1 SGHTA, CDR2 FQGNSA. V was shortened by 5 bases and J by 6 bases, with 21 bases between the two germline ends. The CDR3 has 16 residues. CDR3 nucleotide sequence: TGTGCCAGCAGCCGCAATCAGCTGGGGGCCGGGGATACGCAGTATTTT. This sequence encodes CASSRNQLGAGDTQYF. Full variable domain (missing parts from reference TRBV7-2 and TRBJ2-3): GAGVSQSPSNKVTEKGKDVELRCDPISGHTALYWYRQSLGQGLEFLIYFQGNSAPDKSGLPSDRFSAERTGGSVSTLTIQRTQQEDSAVYLCASSRNQLGAGDTQYFGPGTRLTVL.

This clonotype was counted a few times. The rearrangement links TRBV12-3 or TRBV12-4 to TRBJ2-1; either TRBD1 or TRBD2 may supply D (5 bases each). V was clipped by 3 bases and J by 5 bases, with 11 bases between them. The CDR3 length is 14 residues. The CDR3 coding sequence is TGTGCCAGCAGTTTGATCCCGGGACACAATGAGCAGTTCTTC. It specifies CASSLIPGHNEQFF.